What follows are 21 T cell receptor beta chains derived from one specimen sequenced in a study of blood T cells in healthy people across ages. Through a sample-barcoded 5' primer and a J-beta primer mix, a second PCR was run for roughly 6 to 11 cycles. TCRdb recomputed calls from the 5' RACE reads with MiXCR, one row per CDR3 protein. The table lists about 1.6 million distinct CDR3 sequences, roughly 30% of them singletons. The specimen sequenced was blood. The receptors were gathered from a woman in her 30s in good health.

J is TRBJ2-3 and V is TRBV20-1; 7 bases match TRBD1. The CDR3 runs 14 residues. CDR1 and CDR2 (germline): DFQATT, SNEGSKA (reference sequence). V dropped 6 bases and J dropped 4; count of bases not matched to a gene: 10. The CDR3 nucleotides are TGCAGTGCAAGACAGGGTCTCAGGCCAGATACGCAGTATTTT. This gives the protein CSARQGLRPDTQYF.

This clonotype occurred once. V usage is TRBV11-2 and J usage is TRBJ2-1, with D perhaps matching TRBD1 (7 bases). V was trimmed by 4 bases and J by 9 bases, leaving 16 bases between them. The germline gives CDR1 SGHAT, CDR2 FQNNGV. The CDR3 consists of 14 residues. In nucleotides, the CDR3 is TGTGCCAGCAGCTACGGCAGGGGGGCCACTGAGCAGTTCTTC. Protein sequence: CASSYGRGATEQFF.

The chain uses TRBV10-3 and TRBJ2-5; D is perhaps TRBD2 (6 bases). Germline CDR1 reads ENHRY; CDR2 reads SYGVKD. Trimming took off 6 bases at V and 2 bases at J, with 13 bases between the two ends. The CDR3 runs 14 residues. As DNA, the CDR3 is TGTGCCATCAGGCCGGGAGCACCGCAAGAGACCCAGTACTTC. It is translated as CAIRPGAPQETQYF.

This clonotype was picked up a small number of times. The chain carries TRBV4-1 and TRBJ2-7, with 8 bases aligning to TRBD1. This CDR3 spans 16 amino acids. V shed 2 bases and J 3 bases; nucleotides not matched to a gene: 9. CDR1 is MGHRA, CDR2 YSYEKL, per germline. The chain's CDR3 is CASSQYTGQAYYEQYF. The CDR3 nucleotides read TGCGCCAGCAGCCAATATACGGGACAGGCCTACTACGAGCAGTACTTC.

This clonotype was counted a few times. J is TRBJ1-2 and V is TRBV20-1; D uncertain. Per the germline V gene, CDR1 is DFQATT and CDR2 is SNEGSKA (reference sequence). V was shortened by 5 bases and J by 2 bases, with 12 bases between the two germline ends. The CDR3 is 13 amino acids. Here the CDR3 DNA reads TGCAGTGCTGCGGAGGGCGACAACTATGGCTACACCTTC. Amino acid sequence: CSAAEGDNYGYTF.

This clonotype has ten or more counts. CDR3 nucleotides: TGCGCCAGCAGCTCGGACGGATACTCCTACGAGCAGTACTTC. Amino acid sequence: CASSSDGYSYEQYF. The chain recombines TRBV5-1 with TRBJ2-7; D not resolved. Germline lookup yields CDR1 SGHRS and CDR2 YFSETQ. The CDR3 consists of 14 residues. The germline V and J ends were trimmed by 3 bases and 0 bases, with 10 bases remaining between them.

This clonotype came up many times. The CDR3 here is CASSLSPLAGASSYEQYF. The DNA for the CDR3 is TGCGCCAGCAGCCTCTCCCCACTAGCGGGAGCGTCCTCCTACGAGCAGTACTTC. This rearrangement joins TRBV4-1 to TRBJ2-7, with 11 bases matching TRBD2. Germline CDR1 and CDR2: MGHRA and YSYEKL. The length of the CDR3 is 18 residues. J lost 0 bases, V lost 4 bases, and 11 bases had no gene match.

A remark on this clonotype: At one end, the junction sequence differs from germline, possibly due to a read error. CDR3 in amino acids: CTSSSEAGVAYNEQFF. CDR3 bases: TGTACCAGCAGTTCCGAAGCGGGGGTGGCCTACAATGAGCAGTTCTTC. The J gene is TRBJ2-1, the V gene TRBV27; 8 bases agree with TRBD2. The CDR3 spans 16 residues. The germline V gene has CDR1 MNHEY and CDR2 SMNVEV (reference sequence).

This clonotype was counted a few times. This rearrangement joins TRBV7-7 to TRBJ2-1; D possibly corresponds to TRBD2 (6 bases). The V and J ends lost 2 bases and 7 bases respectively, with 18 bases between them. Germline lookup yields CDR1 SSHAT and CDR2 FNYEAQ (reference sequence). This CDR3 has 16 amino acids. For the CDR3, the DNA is TGTGCCAGCAGCTTAAATGTCGCGGGATCTGCAAATGAGCAGTTCTTC. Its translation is CASSLNVAGSANEQFF.

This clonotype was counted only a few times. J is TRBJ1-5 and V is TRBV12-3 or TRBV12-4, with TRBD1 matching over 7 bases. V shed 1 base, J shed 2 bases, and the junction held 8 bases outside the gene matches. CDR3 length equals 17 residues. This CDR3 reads CASSLVGQGVGNQPQHF. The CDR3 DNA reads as TGTGCCAGCAGTTTAGTAGGCCAGGGGGTAGGCAATCAGCCCCAGCATTTT.

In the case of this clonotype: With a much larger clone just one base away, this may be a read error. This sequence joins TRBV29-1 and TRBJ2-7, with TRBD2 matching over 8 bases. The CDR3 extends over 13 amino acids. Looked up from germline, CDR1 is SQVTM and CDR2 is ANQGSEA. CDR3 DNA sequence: TGCAACGTTGAAAGGAGCGGGAGCTACGAGCAGTACTTC. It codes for CNVERSGSYEQYF.

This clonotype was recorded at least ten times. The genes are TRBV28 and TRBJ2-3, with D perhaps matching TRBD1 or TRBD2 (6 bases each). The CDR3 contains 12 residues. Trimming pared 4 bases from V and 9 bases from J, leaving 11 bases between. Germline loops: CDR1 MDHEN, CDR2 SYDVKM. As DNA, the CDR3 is TGTGCCAGCAGTTCCCTAGGGGGGACGCAGTATTTT. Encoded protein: CASSSLGGTQYF. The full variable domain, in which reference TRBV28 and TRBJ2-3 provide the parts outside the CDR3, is DVKVTQSSRYLVKRTGEKVFLECVQDMDHENMFWYRQDPGLGLRLIYFSYDVKMKEKGDIPEGYSVSREKKERFSLILESASTNQTSMYLCASSSLGGTQYFGPGTRLTVL.

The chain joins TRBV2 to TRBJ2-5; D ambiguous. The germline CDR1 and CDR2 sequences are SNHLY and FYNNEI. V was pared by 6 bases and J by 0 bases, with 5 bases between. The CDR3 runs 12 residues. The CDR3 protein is CASSTHQETQYF. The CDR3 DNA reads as TGTGCCAGCAGCACACACCAAGAGACCCAGTACTTC.

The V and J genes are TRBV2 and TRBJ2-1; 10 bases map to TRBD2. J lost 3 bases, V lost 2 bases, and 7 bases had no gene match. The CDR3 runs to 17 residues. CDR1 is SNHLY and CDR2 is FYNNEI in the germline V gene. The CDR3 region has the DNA TGTGCCAGCAGTGAAACTAGCGGGACCTCATTCTACAATGAGCAGTTCTTC. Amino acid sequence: CASSETSGTSFYNEQFF.

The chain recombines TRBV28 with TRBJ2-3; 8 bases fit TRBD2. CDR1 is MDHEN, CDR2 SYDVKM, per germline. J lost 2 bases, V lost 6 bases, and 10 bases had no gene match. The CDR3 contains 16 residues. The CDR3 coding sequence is TGTGCCAGCAGCCAGGCAGCGGGAGTTCCCACAGATACGCAGTATTTT. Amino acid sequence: CASSQAAGVPTDTQYF.

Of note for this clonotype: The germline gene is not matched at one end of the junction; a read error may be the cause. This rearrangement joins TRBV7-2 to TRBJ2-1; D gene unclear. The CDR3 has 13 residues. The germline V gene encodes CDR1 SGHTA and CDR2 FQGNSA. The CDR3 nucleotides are TGTGCCAGCAGCTTAGAAATGGTAGGTGAGCAGTTTTTC. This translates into CASSLEMVGEQFF.

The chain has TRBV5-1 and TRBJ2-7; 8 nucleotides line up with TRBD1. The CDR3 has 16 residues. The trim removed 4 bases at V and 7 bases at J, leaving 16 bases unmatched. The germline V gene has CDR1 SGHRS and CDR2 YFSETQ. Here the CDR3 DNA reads TGCGCCAGCAGCCAAACGAGGGACAGGCCCTCTGGAGAGCAGTACTTC. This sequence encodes CASSQTRDRPSGEQYF.

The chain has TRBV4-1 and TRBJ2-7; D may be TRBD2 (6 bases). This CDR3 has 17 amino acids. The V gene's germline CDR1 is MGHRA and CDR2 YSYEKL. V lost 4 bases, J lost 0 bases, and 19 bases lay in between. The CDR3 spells CASSLPPVAVSSYEQYF. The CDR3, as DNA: TGCGCCAGCAGCCTTCCCCCGGTAGCGGTGAGCTCCTACGAGCAGTACTTC.

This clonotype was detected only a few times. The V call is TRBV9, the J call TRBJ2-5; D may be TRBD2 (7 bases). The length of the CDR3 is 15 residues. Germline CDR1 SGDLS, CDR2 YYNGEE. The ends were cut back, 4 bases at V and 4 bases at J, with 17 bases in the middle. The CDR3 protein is CASSPQGGPGETQYF. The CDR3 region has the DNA TGTGCCAGCAGCCCACAGGGAGGGCCCGGAGAGACCCAGTACTTC.

CDR3 sequence (DNA): TGTGCCAGCAGCCCACAGGGGGCACAGGGACAGCCCCAGCATTTT. Its protein product is CASSPQGAQGQPQHF. The gene calls are TRBV3-1 and TRBJ1-5; TRBD1 matches 9 bases. The germline V gene has CDR1 LGHDT and CDR2 YNNKEL (reference sequence). CDR3 length: 15 residues. V lost 4 bases to trimming and J lost 7 bases; unmatched junction nucleotides: 8.

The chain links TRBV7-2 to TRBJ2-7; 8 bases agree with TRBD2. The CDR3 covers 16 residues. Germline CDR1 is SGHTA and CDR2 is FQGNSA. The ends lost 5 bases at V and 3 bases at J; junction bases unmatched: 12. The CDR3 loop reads CASSPLAGPPRYEQYF. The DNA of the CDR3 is TGTGCCAGCAGCCCCTTAGCGGGGCCCCCCCGCTACGAGCAGTACTTC. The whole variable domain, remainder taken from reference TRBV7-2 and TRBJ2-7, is GAGVSQSPSNKVTEKGKDVELRCDPISGHTALYWYRQSLGQGLEFLIYFQGNSAPDKSGLPSDRFSAERTGGSVSTLTIQRTQQEDSAVYLCASSPLAGPPRYEQYFGPGTRLTVT.